This TCR beta chain was captured by sequencing in a study of CD8+CD57+ T cells in acquired aplastic anemia. Overall study context: The mean DNA yield obtained from sorted CD4+ and CD8+ cells came to roughly 3.4 ug. In CD4+ cells, healthy donors produced an average of roughly 11 million reads. Findings and caveats of the study: About 30 shared CD8+ CDR3s appeared highly expressed within patients' immunodominant clones.

TCR beta VDJ and CDR3 profiles were obtained from a genomic DNA template. Via MiXCR, TCRdb re-called the reads, giving one row per CDR3 protein. The sample contains around 230,000 distinct CDR3 sequences, 61% of which appear only once. Germline trimming cut 8 bases from V and 4 bases from J; bases unmatched to any gene: 11. This CDR3 region has 15 residues. Germline V lookup: CDR1 SGHTA, CDR2 FQGTGA. As concerns this clonotype: Its specificity is not known.

The TCR comes from a human donor in good health. The sequenced sample was sorted CD4+, CD8+, or CD8+CD57+ T cells (not recorded which) from PBMCs. V is TRBV7-3 and J is TRBJ2-1; 7 nucleotides align to TRBD2. CDR3 sequence (DNA): TGTGCCAGCTCTTGGAAAGCGGGGCAGTACAATGAGCAGTTCTTC. This gives the protein CASSWKAGQYNEQFF.